The table lists the clone carrying this TCR beta chain with many counts. Antigen unknown. The record originates from a study of T cells after yellow fever vaccination. Study as a whole: The SMART-Seq v4 Ultra Low Input method served to prepare the low-cell-number fractions.

The V gene's germline CDR1 is SGHRS and CDR2 YFSETQ. V shed 4 bases and J 5 bases; nucleotides not matched to a gene: 9. The CDR3 has 15 amino acids. TCRdb ran MiXCR on the 5' RACE reads and lists one entry per CDR3 protein. The sample carries approximately 300,000 distinct CDR3 sequences, around 6.8% recorded once. Overall study results and limits: Although the secondary response was weaker, it peaked faster, at day 5 versus 15. FACS-sorted repertoires might harbor abundant contaminating clonotypes from the bulk population. Most primary-vaccination clones recurred post-booster (roughly 96% CD4, 88% CD8).

The chain is built from TRBV5-1 and TRBJ2-4; 7 positions agree with TRBD2. The sequences come from PBMCs, collected roughly seven weeks after the first yellow fever vaccination. This clonotype originated in a man between 18 and 29 years old who received the YFV17D yellow fever vaccine. The chain's CDR3 is CASSPPGGLQNIQYF. CDR3 nucleotides: TGCGCCAGCAGCCCACCGGGGGGTCTTCAAAACATTCAGTACTTC.